Listed below are T cell receptor beta chains from one sample, sequenced in a study of blood T cell repertoires in COVID-19. Data came from immunoSEQ multiplex PCR; TCRdb stores just in-frame clones and leaves some out. Here the sample spans around 180,000 clones, more than 75% being singletons. The sample was peripheral blood. Receptors originate from a person in their 70s with COVID-19, enrolled during active disease. The conserved cysteine and the conserved F or W are not part of the CDR3 here.

j_gene | v_gene | len | CDR3aa
TRBJ2-1 | TRBV5-1 | 14 | ASSKTSGRYYNEQF
TRBJ1-2 | TRBV2 | 11 | ASSATGFYGYT
TRBJ2-7 | TRBV5-1 | 12 | ASAGTSGSYEQY
TRBJ1-5 | TRBV27 | 13 | ASSLLSGSNQPQH
TRBJ2-1 | TRBV12-5 | 14 | ASGPEQGAVFYEQF
TRBJ1-5 | TRBV19 | 12 | ASSSGQGAQPQH
TRBJ2-3 | TRBV23-1 | 13 | ASSQSSPGVHTQY
TRBJ1-2 | TRBV27 | 10 | ASAGSNYGYT
TRBJ2-7 | TRBV7-2 | 12 | ASSSRTSTAEQY
TRBJ1-5 | TRBV4-2 | 13 | ASSSDGHSNQPQH
TRBJ2-7 | TRBV19 | 13 | ASSILGTGLREQY
TRBJ1-5 | TRBV19 | 13 | ASSIDAGNNQPQH
TRBJ1-6 | TRBV28 | 14 | ASSLLGAEYNSPLH
TRBJ1-1 | TRBV3-1/TRBV3-2 | 12 | ASSPQGLYTEAF
TRBJ2-2 | TRBV28 | 10 | ASSLLVGELF
TRBJ1-5 | TRBV12-3/TRBV12-4 | 10 | ASSFPDSPQH
TRBJ1-3 | TRBV6-5 | 11 | ASRQGSADTIY
TRBJ2-3 | TRBV9 | 16 | ASSISGTSGRASDTQY
TRBJ2-3 | TRBV6-5 | 12 | ASRRQMSTDTQY
TRBJ1-2 | TRBV14 | 11 | ASSQRQGFGYT